This TCR beta chain was identified in a study of beta chain features in type 1 diabetes. Study details: When patients were set against healthy donors, age, gender and cell yields were similar. Study-wide findings and caveats: The influence of HLA type on TCRB rearrangement stayed undetermined. People with Type 1 diabetes carried modestly yet significantly shorter TCRB CDR3s in all four CD4+ subsets.

The entirety of the isolated RNA underwent reverse transcription, so expressed TCRB transcripts were sequenced. About 3.7 million reads, on average, came from each naive, central memory and regulatory T cell sample. Assay used: immunoSEQ multiplex PCR; TCRdb lists only in-frame clones, some missing. This repertoire shows approximately 600,000 clones, around 12% found once; its top ten account for 0.095% to 0.15%. In the case of this clone: The antigen is not known.

This CDR3 region has 15 residues. Germline values: CDR1 LGHNA, CDR2 YSLEER. The V end lost 3 bases, the J end lost 3 bases, and 15 bases lay between the germline ends. The receptor was derived from a man aged 25 to 45 with type 1 diabetes. The chain is built from TRBV4-3 and TRBJ2-7; the D is unclear. Sequencing used naive CD4+ T cells from blood. CDR3 sequence reads: CASSQGLVGIYEQYF. CDR3 nucleotides: TGCGCCAGCAGCCAGGGCTTGGTTGGGATCTACGAGCAGTACTTC.